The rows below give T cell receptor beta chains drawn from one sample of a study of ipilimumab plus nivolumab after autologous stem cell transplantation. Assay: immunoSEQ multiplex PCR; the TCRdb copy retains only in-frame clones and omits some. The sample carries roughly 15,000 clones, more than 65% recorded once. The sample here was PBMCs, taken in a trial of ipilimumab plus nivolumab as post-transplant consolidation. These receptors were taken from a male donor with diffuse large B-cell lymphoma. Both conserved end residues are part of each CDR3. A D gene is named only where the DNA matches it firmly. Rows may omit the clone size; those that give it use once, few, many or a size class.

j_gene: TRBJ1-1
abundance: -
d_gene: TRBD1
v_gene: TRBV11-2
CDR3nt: TGTGCCAGCAGCCCCTGGACAGGGGGCACAACTGAAGCTTTCTTT
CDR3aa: CASSPWTGGTTEAFF

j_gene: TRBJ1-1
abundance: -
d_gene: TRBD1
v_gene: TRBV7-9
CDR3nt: TGTGCCAGCAGATCGATCGACAGGGTGAACACTGAAGCTTTCTTT
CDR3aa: CASRSIDRVNTEAFF

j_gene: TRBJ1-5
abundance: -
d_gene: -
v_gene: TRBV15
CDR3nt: TGTGCCACCTCCGACAGGATTGGTCAGCCCCAGCATTTT
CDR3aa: CATSDRIGQPQHF

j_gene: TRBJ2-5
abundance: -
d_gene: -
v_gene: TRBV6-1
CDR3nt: TGTGCCAGCAGTGAAATGAAGGGGGGGCCACAAGAGACCCAGTACTTC
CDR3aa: CASSEMKGGPQETQYF

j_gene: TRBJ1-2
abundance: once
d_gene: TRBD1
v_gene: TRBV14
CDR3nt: TGTGCCAGCAGCCAATCGACAGGGGGTTATGGCTACACCTTC
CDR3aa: CASSQSTGGYGYTF

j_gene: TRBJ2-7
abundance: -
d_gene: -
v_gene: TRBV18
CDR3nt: TGTGCCAGCTCACCACCGGCCAAATCCTACGAGCAGTACTTC
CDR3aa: CASSPPAKSYEQYF

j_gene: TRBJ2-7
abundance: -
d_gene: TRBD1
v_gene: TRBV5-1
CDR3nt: TGCGCCAGCAGCTTGGATGGGACAGGGTCCATCGAGCAGTACTTC
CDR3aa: CASSLDGTGSIEQYF

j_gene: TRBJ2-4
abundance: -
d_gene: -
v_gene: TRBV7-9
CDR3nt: TGTGCCAGCAGCCCCCCCCGGGGTGGGGTGAGAGCCAAAAACATTCAGTACTTC
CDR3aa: CASSPPRGGVRAKNIQYF

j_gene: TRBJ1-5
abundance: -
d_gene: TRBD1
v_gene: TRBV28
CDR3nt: TGTGCCTCCTTGGCCCGGACAGGGGGATCTGGTCAGCCCCAGCATTTT
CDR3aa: CASLARTGGSGQPQHF

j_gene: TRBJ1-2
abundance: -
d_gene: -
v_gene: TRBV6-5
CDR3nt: TGTGCCAGCAGTCGTGGGGCAGCTAATGGCTACACCTTC
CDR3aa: CASSRGAANGYTF

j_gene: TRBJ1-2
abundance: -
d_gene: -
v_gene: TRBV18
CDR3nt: TGTGCCAGCTCACCGGAGCCCTATGGCTACACCTTC
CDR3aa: CASSPEPYGYTF

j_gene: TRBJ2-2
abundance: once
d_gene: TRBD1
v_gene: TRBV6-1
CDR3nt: TGTGCCAGCAGTGCATACAGGGGTACCGGGGAGCTGTTTTTT
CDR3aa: CASSAYRGTGELFF

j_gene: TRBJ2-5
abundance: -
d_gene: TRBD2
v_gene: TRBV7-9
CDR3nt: TGTGCCAGCAGCTTAGGGACTAGCGAAGAGACCCAGTACTTC
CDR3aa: CASSLGTSEETQYF

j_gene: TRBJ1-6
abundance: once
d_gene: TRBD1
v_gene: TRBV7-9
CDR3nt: TGTGCCAGCAGCTTAACGGACAGGGTTTCACCCCTCCACTTT
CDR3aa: CASSLTDRVSPLHF

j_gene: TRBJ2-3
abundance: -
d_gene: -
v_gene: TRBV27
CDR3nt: TGTGCCAGCAGAACCTTTGGGTGGCCGGACGTCGATACGCAGTATTTT
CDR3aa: CASRTFGWPDVDTQYF

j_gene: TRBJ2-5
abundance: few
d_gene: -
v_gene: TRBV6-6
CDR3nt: TGTGCCAGCAGTTACTCACTAGAAGACCAAGAGACCCAGTACTTC
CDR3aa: CASSYSLEDQETQYF

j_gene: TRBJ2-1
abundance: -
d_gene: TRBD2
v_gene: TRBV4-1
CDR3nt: TGCGCCAGCAGCCAAGGGGGGCTAGCGGGGGGCCTAACTGAGCAGTTCTTC
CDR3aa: CASSQGGLAGGLTEQFF

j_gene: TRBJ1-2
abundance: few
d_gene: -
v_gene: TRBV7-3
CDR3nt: TGTGCCTCACGGATGGGGCCGTCTAGTGCGAACTATGGCTACACCTTC
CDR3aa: CASRMGPSSANYGYTF

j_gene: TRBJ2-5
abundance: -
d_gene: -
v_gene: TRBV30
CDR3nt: TGTGCCTGGAGGGGGGAGACCCAGTACTTC
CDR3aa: CAWRGETQYF

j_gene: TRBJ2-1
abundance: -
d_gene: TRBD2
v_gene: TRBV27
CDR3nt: TGTGCCAGCAGTTTAGGGCCGGGCGGGGGGGCCTACAATGAGCAGTTCTTC
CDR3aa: CASSLGPGGGAYNEQFF

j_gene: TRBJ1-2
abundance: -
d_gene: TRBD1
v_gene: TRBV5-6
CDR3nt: TGTGCCAGCAGCATGTCTGACAGGGGCTATGGCTACACCTTC
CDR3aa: CASSMSDRGYGYTF

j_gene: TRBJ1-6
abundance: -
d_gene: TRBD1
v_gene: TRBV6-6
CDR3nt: TGTGCCAGCAACAGAGGGACAGCTAATAATTCACCCCTCCACTTT
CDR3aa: CASNRGTANNSPLHF

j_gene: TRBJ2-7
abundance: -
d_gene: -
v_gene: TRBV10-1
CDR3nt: TGCGCCAGCAGCGACTTGGACGGTGTCGAGCAGTACTTC
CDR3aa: CASSDLDGVEQYF

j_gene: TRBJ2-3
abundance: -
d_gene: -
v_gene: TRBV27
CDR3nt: TGTGCCAGCAGTTTGGCGACTAGTGGGGCAGATACGCAGTATTTT
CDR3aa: CASSLATSGADTQYF

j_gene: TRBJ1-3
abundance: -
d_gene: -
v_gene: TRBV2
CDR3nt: TGTGCCAGCAGTGTCGCGGAGAGCTCTGGAAACACCATATATTTT
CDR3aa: CASSVAESSGNTIYF

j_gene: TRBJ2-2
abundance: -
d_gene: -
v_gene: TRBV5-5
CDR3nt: TGTGCCAGCAGCTTGATTCCTGTAAACACCGGGGAGCTGTTTTTT
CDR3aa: CASSLIPVNTGELFF

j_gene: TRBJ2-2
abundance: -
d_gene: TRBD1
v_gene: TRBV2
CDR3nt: TGTGCCAGCAGTGATGTTCAGGGGGCGGGCACCGGGGAGCTGTTTTTT
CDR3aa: CASSDVQGAGTGELFF

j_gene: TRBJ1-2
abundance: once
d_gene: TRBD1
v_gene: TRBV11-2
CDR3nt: TGTGCCAGCAGCTTAATAGGGGGCAACTATGGCTACACCTTC
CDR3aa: CASSLIGGNYGYTF

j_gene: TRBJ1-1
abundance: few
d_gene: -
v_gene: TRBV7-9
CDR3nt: TGTGCCAGCAGCCCGCTAGACAGAAACATGAACACTGAAGCTTTCTTT
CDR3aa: CASSPLDRNMNTEAFF

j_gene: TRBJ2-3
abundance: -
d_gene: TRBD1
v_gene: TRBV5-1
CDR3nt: TGCGCCAGCAGCCGGACAGGGAGCACAGATACGCAGTATTTT
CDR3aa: CASSRTGSTDTQYF

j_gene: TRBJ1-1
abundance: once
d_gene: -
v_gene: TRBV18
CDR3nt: TGTGCCAGCTCACCTTGGTTAGGAGGGAACACTGAAGCTTTCTTT
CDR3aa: CASSPWLGGNTEAFF

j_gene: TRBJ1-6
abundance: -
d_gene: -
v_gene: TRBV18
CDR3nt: TGTGCCAGCTCACCACCCGGGGGGCTTAATTCACCCCTCCACTTT
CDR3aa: CASSPPGGLNSPLHF

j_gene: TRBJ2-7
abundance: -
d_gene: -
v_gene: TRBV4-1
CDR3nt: TGCGCCAGCAGCCGGATGGCCGTTGTAGGTCGTGGCGAGCAGTACTTC
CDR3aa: CASSRMAVVGRGEQYF

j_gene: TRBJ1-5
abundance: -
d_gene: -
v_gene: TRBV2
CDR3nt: TGTGCCAGCAGACCAAACCTCGTTTCCGGGCGCCTCGATAGCAATCAGCCCCAGCATTTT
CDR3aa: CASRPNLVSGRLDSNQPQHF

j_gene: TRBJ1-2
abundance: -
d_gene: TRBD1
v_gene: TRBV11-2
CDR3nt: TGTGCCAGCAGCTTAGTCGCAGGGGGCAACTATGGCTACACCTTC
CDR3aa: CASSLVAGGNYGYTF

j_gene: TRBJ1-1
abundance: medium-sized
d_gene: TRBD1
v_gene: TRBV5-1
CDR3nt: TGCGCCAGCAGCGATCAGGGGGCCCCAACGAACACTGAAGCTTTCTTT
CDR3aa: CASSDQGAPTNTEAFF

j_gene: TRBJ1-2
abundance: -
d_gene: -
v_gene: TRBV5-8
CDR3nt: TGTGCCAGCAGCTTGGTGCAGGGCCTTAAATACACCTTC
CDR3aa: CASSLVQGLKYTF

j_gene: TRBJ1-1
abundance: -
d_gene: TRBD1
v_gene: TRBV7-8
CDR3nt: TGTGCCAGCAGCTCCCAGATATTAGGGACAGGGGGACACACTGAAGCTTTCTTT
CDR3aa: CASSSQILGTGGHTEAFF

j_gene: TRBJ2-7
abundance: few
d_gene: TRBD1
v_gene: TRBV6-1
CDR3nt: TGTGCCAGCCGGTCCGGGACAGGCAGTCAACGGCAGTACTTC
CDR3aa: CASRSGTGSQRQYF

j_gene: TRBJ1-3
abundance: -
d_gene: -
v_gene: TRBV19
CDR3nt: TGTGCCAGTAGTATAGGACAACCCTCTGGAAACACCATATATTTT
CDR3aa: CASSIGQPSGNTIYF

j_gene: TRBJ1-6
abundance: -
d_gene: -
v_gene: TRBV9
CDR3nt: TGTGCCAGCAGCTCCCCCGGGTCACCCCTCCACTTT
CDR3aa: CASSSPGSPLHF

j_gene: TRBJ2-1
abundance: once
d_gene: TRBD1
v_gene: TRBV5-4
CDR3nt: TGTGCCAGCAGCTTGGTGGGCGGGACAGGGGGCTACAATGAGCAGTTCTTC
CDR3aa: CASSLVGGTGGYNEQFF

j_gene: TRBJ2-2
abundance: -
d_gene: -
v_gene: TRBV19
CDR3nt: TGTGCCAGTACCCATGGGCGGGGCAGCAACACCGGGGAGCTGTTTTTT
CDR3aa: CASTHGRGSNTGELFF

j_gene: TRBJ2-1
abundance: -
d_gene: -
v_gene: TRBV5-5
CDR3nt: TGTGCCAGCAGCTTCGGCCACTACAATGAGCAGTTCTTC
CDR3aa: CASSFGHYNEQFF

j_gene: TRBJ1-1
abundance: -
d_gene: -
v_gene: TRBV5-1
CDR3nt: TGCGCCAGCAGCCCCCGAGGAGACATTTTTAAGAACACTGAAGCTTTCTTT
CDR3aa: CASSPRGDIFKNTEAFF

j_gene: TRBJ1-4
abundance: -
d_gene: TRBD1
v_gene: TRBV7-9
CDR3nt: TGTGCCAGCAGCCCAGCTCGTGGGACAGGGACGGAAAAACTGTTTTTT
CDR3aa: CASSPARGTGTEKLFF

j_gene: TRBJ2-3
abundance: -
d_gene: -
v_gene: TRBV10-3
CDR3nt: TGTGCCATCAGCGGGGGCGGGGGAGGCACAGATACGCAGTATTTT
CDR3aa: CAISGGGGGTDTQYF

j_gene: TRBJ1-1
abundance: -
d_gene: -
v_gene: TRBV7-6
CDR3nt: TGTGCCAGCAGCTTAGTGGCGGGGAGCCCCATGAACACTGAAGCTTTCTTT
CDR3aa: CASSLVAGSPMNTEAFF

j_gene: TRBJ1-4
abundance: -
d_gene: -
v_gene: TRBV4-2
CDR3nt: TGTGCCAGCAGCCAAGAACAGGGCGCAACTAATGAAAAACTGTTTTTT
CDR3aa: CASSQEQGATNEKLFF

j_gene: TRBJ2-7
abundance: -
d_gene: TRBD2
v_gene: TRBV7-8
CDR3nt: TGTGCCAGCAGCCTAAGGGGAGGGGCTGAGCAGTACTTC
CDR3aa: CASSLRGGAEQYF

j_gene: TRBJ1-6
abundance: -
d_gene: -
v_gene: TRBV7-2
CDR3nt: TGTGCCAGCAGCTTATCAACAAGGGAAAATTCACCCCTCCACTTT
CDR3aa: CASSLSTRENSPLHF

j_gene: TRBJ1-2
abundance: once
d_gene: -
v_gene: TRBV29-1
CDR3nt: TGCAGCGTTAAAGGGACGGACTATGGCTACACCTTC
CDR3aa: CSVKGTDYGYTF

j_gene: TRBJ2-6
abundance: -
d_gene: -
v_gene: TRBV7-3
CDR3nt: TGTGCCAGCAGCATGAACTCTGGGGCCAACGTCCTGACTTTC
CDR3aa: CASSMNSGANVLTF